These 5 T cell receptor beta chains share one sample of origin, sequenced in a study of cytomegalovirus exposure and HLA in healthy donors. Clones were sequenced by immunoSEQ multiplex PCR, and TCRdb holds only the in-frame ones, with some missing. The sample lists some 170,000 clones, approximately 89% occurring once. Input material: PBMCs. These receptors were obtained from a man between 18 and 29 years old in good health and CMV-seropositive.

The chain employs TRBV28 and TRBJ1-2; D remains unclear. Germline loops: CDR1 MDHEN, CDR2 SYDVKM. Trimming took off 6 bases at V and 4 bases at J, with 24 bases between the two ends. This CDR3 comprises 17 residues. The CDR3, as DNA: TGTGCCAGCAGCTCTCCCCGGGGAAATGCTAGATCCTATGGCTACACCTTC. Its translation: CASSSPRGNARSYGYTF.

This chain uses TRBV7-9 with TRBJ1-2; weak D call: TRBD1 (6 bases). The germline V gene encodes CDR1 SEHNR and CDR2 FQNEAQ (reference sequence). Deletions cut 4 bases from V and 6 bases from J, with 12 bases between. There are 13 residues in the CDR3. The CDR3: CASSSLRQDGYTF. In DNA, the CDR3 is TGTGCCAGCAGCTCCCTCCGACAGGATGGCTACACCTTC. Full variable domain (remainder filled in from reference TRBV7-9 and TRBJ1-2): DTGVSQNPRHKITKRGQNVTFRCDPISEHNRLYWYRQTLGQGPEFLTYFQNEAQLEKSRLLSDRFSAERPKGSFSTLEIQRTEQGDSAMYLCASSSLRQDGYTFGSGTRLTVV.

This clone was found once. The chain employs TRBV28 and TRBJ1-1, with TRBD1 as a possible D gene (6 bases). The CDR3 extends over 12 amino acids. Germline V CDR1 and CDR2: MDHEN, SYDVKM. Between the trimmed V and J ends, which lost 6 bases and 6 bases, there was a span of 11 bases. The CDR3 DNA sequence: TGTGCCAGCAGCCAGGGACAATCTGAAGCTTTCTTT. This translates into CASSQGQSEAFF.

This clone has only one observation. The rearrangement links TRBV6-5 to TRBJ2-3; 9 bases are shared with TRBD2. There are 13 residues in the CDR3. V was clipped by 7 bases and J by 3 bases; unmatched bases: 2. Germline V gives CDR1 MNHEY, CDR2 SVGAGI. The CDR3 DNA reads TGTGCCAGCAATAGCGGGAGTACAGATACGCAGTATTTT. It is translated as CASNSGSTDTQYF.

The chain is built from TRBV6-5 and TRBJ2-7, with D maybe TRBD2 (6 bases). The CDR3 totals 13 residues. The V end was cut by 8 bases, the J end by 7 bases, with 18 bases between. The V gene's germline CDR1 is MNHEY and CDR2 SVGAGI. CDR3 amino acids: CASSDGSAGEQYF. The CDR3 region has the DNA TGTGCCAGCTCGGACGGGAGCGCGGGGGAGCAGTACTTC.